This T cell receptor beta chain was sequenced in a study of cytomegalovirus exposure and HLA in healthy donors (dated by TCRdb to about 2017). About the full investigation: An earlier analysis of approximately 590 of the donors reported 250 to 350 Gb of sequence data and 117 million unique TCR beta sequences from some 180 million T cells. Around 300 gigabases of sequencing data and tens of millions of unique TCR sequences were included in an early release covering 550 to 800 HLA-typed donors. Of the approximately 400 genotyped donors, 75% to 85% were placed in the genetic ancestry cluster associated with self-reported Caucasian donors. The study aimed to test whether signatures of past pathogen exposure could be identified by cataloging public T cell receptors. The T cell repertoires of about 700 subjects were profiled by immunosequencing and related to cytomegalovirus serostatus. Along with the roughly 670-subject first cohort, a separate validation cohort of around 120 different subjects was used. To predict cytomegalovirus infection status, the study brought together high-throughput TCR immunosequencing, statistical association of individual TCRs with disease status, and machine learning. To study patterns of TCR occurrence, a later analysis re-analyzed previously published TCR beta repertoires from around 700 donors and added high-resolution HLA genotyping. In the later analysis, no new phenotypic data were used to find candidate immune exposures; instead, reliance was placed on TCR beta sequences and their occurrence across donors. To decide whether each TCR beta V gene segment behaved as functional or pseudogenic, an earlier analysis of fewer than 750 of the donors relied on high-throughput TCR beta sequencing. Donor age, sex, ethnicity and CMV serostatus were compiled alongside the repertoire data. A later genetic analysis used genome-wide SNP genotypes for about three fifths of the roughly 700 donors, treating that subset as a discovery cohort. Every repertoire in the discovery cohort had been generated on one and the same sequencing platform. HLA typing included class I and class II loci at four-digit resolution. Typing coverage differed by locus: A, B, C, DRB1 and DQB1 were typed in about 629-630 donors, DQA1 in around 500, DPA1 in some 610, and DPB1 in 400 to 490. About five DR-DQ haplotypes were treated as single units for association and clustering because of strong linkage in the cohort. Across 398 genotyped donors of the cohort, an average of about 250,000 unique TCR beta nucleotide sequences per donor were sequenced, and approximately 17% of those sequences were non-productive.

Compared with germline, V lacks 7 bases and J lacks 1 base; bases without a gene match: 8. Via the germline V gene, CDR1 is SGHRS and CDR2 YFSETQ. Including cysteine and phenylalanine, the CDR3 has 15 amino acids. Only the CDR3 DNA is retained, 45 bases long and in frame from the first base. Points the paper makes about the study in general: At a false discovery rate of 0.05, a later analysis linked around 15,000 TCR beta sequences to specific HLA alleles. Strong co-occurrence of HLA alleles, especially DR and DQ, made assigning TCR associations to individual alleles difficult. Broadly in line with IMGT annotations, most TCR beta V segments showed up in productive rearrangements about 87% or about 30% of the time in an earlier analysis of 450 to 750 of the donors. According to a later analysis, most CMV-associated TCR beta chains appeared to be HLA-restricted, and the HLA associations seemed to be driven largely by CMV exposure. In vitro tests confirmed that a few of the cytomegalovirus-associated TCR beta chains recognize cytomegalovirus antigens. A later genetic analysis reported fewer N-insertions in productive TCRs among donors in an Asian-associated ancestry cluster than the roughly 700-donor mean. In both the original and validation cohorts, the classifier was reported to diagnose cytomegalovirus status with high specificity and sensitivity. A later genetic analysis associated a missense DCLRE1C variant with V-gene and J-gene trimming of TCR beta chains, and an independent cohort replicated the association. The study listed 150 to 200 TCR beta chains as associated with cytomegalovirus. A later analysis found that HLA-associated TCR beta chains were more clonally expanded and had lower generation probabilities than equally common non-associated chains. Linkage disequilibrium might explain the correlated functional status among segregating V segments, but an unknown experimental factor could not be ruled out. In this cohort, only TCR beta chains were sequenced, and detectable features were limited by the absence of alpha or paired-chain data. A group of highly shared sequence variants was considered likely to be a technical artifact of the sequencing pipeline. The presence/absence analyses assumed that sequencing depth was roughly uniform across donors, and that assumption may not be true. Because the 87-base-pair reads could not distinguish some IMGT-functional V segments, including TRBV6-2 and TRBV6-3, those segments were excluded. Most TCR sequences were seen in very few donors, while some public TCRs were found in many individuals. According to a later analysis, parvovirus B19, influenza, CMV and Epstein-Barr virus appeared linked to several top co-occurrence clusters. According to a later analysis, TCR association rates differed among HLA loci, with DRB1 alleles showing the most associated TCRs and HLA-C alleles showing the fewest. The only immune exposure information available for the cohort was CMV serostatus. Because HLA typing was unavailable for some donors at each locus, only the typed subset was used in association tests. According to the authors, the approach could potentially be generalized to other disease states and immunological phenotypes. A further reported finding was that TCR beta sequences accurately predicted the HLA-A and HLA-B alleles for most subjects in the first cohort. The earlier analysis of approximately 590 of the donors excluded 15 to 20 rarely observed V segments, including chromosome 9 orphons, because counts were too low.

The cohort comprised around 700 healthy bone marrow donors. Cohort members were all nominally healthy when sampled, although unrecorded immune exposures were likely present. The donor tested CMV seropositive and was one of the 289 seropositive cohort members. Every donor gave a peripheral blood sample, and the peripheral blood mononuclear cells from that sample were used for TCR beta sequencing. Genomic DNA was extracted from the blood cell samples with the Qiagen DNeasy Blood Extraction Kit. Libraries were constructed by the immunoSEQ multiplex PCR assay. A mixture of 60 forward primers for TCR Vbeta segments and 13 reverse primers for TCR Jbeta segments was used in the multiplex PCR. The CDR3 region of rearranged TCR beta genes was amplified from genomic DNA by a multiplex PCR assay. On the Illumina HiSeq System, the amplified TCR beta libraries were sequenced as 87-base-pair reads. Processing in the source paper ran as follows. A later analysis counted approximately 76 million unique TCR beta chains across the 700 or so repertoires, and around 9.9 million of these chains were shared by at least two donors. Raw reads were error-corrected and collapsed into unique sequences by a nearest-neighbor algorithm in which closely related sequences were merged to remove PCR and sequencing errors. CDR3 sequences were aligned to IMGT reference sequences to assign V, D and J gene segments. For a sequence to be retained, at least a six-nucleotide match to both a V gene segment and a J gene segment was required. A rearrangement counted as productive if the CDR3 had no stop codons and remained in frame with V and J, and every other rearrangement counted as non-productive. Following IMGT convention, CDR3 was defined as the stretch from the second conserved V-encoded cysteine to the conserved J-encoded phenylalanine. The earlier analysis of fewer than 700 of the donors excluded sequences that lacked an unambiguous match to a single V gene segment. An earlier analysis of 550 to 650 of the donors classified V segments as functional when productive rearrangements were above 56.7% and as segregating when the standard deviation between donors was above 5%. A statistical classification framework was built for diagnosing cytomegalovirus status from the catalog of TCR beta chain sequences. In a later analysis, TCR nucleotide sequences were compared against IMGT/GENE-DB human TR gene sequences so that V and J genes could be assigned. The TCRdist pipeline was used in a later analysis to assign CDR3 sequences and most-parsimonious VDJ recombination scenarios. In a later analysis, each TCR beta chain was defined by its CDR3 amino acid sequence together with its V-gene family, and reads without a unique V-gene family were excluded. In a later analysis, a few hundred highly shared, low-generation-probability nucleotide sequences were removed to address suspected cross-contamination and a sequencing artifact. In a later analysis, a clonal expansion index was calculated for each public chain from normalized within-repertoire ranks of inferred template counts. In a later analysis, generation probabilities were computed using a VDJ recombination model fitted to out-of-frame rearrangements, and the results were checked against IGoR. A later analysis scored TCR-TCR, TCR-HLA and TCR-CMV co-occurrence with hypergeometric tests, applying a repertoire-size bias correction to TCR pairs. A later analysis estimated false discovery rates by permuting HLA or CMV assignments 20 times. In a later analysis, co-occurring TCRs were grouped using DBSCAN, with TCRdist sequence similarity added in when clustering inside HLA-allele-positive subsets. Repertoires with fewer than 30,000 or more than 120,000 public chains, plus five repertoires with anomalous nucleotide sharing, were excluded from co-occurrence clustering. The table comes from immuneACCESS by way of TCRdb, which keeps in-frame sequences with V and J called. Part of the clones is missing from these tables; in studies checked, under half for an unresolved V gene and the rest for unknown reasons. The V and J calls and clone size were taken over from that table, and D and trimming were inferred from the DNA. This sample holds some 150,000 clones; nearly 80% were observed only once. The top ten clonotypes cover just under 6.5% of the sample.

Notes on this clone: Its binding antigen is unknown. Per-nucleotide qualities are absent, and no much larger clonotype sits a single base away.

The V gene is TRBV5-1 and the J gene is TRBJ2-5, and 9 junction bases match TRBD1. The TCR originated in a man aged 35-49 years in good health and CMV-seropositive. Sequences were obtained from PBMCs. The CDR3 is CASRQQGAGQETQYF. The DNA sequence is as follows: TGCGCCAGCCGCCAACAGGGGGCAGGCCAAGAGACCCAGTACTTC.